The 2 T cell receptor beta chains below all came from one sample that was sequenced in a study of persistence of HIV-infected CD4 T cells. The antigens these receptors bind are not known. This was the immunoSEQ version 4 assay in survey mode. Profiling relied on immunoSEQ multiplex PCR, and the TCRdb table lists in-frame clones only, not all of them. The top ten hold over 0.9% of the sample, which has roughly 45,000 clones, more than 70% seen once. Anti-CD3/anti-CD28 beads served as a nonspecific positive control stimulus. CD4+ T cells upregulating both CD40 ligand and CD69 were sorted as responding cells. The sequencing here drew on CD4+ T cells sorted from PBMCs after roughly 18-hour stimulation, taken from a patient who received antiretroviral therapy. These receptors all come from an adult man with HIV who was CMV-seropositive.

This clone was seen a handful of times. The gene calls are TRBV24-1 and TRBJ2-1; perhaps TRBD2 as D (6 bases). CDR1 and CDR2 from the germline V gene are KGHDR and SFDVKD. The CDR3 contains 16 residues. Trimming pared 1 base from V and 3 bases from J, leaving 12 bases between. The CDR3 coding sequence is TGTGCCACCAGTGATTTCGGTAGCGGTTACTACAATGAGCAGTTCTTC. Protein product: CATSDFGSGYYNEQFF.

V and J are TRBV5-1 and TRBJ2-2, with 8 bases aligning to TRBD2. The V and J ends lost 4 bases and 1 base, in that order; junction bases with no gene match: 9. The CDR3 sequence is 17 residues long. Germline-derived CDR1 and CDR2 are SGHRS and YFSETQ. CDR3 sequence reads: CASSLSGLALNTGELFF. CDR3 coding DNA: TGCGCCAGCAGCCTCTCAGGACTAGCCTTGAACACCGGGGAGCTGTTTTTT. Supplemented by reference TRBV5-1 and TRBJ2-2, the full variable domain reads KAGVTQTPRYLIKTRGQQVTLSCSPISGHRSVSWYQQTPGQGLQFLFEYFSETQRNKGNFPGRFSGRQFSNSRSEMNVSTLELGDSALYLCASSLSGLALNTGELFFGEGSRLTVL.